This T cell receptor beta chain is from a study of radiotherapy plus CTLA-4 blockade in lung cancer. Study summary: Among enrolled patients, over 15% responded and more than 25% achieved disease control. Whole-study results and caveats: Subsequent to radiotherapy plus ipilimumab, tumor-derived TCR clones underwent expansion in blood.

Ipilimumab CTLA-4 blockade and focal radiation were given to patients with chemo-refractory metastatic non-small-cell lung cancer. Repertoires were generated with immunoSEQ multiplex PCR, while TCRdb's copy carries only in-frame clones and drops some. The table lists 35,000 to 50,000 clones, less than 75% of them singletons. In the case of this clone: Antigen specificity is unknown.

Sample: peripheral blood, taken from a patient treated with radiotherapy plus ipilimumab. This clonotype was obtained from a human donor with non-small cell lung cancer who had a partial response to radiotherapy plus ipilimumab.

The CDR3 DNA is TGTGCCAGCAGCTCCCCGGGGGAGAACTATGGCTACACCTTC. Translating it yields CASSSPGENYGYTF. The chain combines TRBV5-6 with TRBJ1-2, with TRBD1 as a possible D gene (5 bases). Germline-derived CDR1 and CDR2 are SGHDT and YYEEEE. This CDR3 is built from 14 residues. The V end lost 3 bases, the J end lost 2 bases, and 11 bases lay between the germline ends.